The 21 T cell receptor beta chains below were found in one sample sequenced in a study of T cells in Graves' hyperthyroidism and ophthalmopathy. Using RNA transcripts as the source, TCR beta CDR3 regions were amplified. Researchers ran a first-round RT-PCR on the TCR CDR3 using the HTBI primer set. MiXCR was run by TCRdb on the multiplex PCR reads, yielding one entry per CDR3 protein. In the table there are approximately 420,000 distinct CDR3 sequences, 12% to 15% of which are singletons. The sample comprised blood. The origin of the receptors is a woman aged 18-35 years with Graves' hyperthyroidism.

This clonotype was counted ten times or more. The rearrangement joins TRBV11-2 to TRBJ1-5; 10 bases align to TRBD1. This CDR3 has 16 amino acids. Germline assignment: CDR1 SGHAT and CDR2 FQNNGV. J was trimmed by 6 bases and V by 2 bases; bases with no gene match: 7. This chain's CDR3 is CASSLLGGQGFQPQHF. CDR3 DNA: TGTGCCAGCAGCTTATTGGGGGGACAGGGGTTTCAGCCCCAGCATTTT.

The V and J genes are TRBV12-3 or TRBV12-4 and TRBJ2-1; D is ambiguous. Trimming stripped 7 bases from V and 6 bases from J, with 7 bases between. The CDR3 runs 11 residues. CDR3 amino acids: CASTQANEQFF. The CDR3, as DNA: TGTGCCAGCACCCAGGCCAATGAGCAGTTCTTC.

V is TRBV9 and J is TRBJ2-1; 10 bases fit TRBD2. Germline CDR1 reads SGDLS; CDR2 reads YYNGEE. With 10 bases clipped from V and 5 bases from J, the junction kept 6 bases outside the gene matches. The CDR3 totals 13 residues. The CDR3 bases are TGTGCCTCTGGGACTAGCGAACACAATGAGCAGTTCTTC. Translating gives CASGTSEHNEQFF.

This clonotype occurred a few times. The chain is built from TRBV6-1 and TRBJ1-5, with D possibly matching TRBD1 (6 bases). The CDR3 loop spans 14 amino acids. The V end lost 5 bases, the J end lost 3 bases, and 11 bases lay between the germline ends. Per germline, CDR1 MNHNS and CDR2 SASEGT. CDR3 residues: CASSQTGTNQPQHF. The CDR3 DNA sequence: TGTGCCAGCAGTCAAACAGGGACCAATCAGCCCCAGCATTTT.

The sample holds many counts of this clonotype. The V gene is TRBV3-1, the J gene TRBJ2-2, with TRBD2 matching 11 bases. Germline V gene sequence: CDR1 LGHDT, CDR2 YNNKEL (reference sequence). The junction had 1 base not matched to a gene; V was cut back by 4 bases and J by 3 bases. The CDR3 is 15 amino acids. The CDR3: CASSRTSGYTGELFF. The DNA of the CDR3 is TGTGCCAGCAGCCGGACTAGCGGGTACACCGGGGAGCTGTTTTTT.

By share of the sample, this clonotype is medium-sized. The V and J genes are TRBV2 and TRBJ2-1; 8 nucleotides align to TRBD1. CDR1 and CDR2 from the germline V gene are SNHLY and FYNNEI. There are 15 residues in the CDR3. Unmatched junction bases numbered 7, after V lost 4 bases and J lost 5 bases. The DNA of the CDR3 is TGTGCCAGCAGTGTTTCAGGGGGCGGGCACAATGAGCAGTTCTTC. Protein product: CASSVSGGGHNEQFF.

This clonotype was counted many times. The chain is built from TRBV18 and TRBJ1-1, with D possibly being TRBD1 (5 bases). From germline, CDR1 is KGHSH and CDR2 LQKENI. Trimming left V 6 bases short and J 3 bases short, with 17 bases between. CDR3 length: 15 amino acids. The DNA of the CDR3 is TGTGCCAGCTCCCAAGAGACAGTTGTGGACACTGAAGCTTTCTTT. Translated: CASSQETVVDTEAFF.

This clonotype was detected many times. The rearrangement uses TRBV30 and TRBJ1-2; 8 bases match TRBD1. CDR1 GTSNPN and CDR2 SVGIG come from the germline V gene (reference sequence). The CDR3 length is 15 residues. V trimming: 0 bases; J trimming: 4 bases; junction bases outside the gene matches: 7. This CDR3 reads CAWSVPDRVIYGYTF. For the CDR3, the DNA is TGTGCCTGGAGTGTACCGGACAGGGTTATCTATGGCTACACCTTC.

In this sample, this clonotype turned up many times. This chain links TRBV5-1 with TRBJ1-2; 8 bases agree with TRBD1. Germline values: CDR1 SGHRS, CDR2 YFSETQ. The CDR3 runs to 13 residues. The V and J ends lost 0 bases and 8 bases, in that order; junction bases with no gene match: 3. In DNA, the CDR3 is TGCGCCAGCAGCTTGGATTGGACAGGGGGCTACACCTTC. This translates into CASSLDWTGGYTF.

This clonotype was found a few times. V and J are TRBV5-1 and TRBJ1-2, with 8 bases that match TRBD1. The CDR3 is 14 residues long. Trimming took 3 bases from V and 5 from J; bases not matched to a gene: 6. In germline, CDR1 is SGHRS, CDR2 YFSETQ. Here the CDR3 DNA reads TGCGCCAGCAGCTGGGACAGGCTGGGATATGGCTACACCTTC. It encodes CASSWDRLGYGYTF.

This clonotype was detected a few times. This chain links TRBV10-3 with TRBJ2-5; 7 bases line up with TRBD2. Germline loops: CDR1 ENHRY, CDR2 SYGVKD. This CDR3 has 16 amino acids. V gave up 4 bases and J gave up 0 bases; unmatched junction bases: 8. In DNA form, the CDR3 reads TGTGCCATCAGTGGGGCTGGCGGGGGTAACCAAGAGACCCAGTACTTC. Amino acids: CAISGAGGGNQETQYF.

This clonotype appeared a single time. J is TRBJ2-1 and V is TRBV28; 11 bases map to TRBD1. After removal of 5 bases from V and 5 bases from J, the junction contained 5 bases not matched to a gene. Germline V CDR1 and CDR2: MDHEN, SYDVKM. CDR3 size: 15 residues. CDR3 in DNA: TGTGCCAGCAGTACCCGGGACAGGGGGAACAATGAGCAGTTCTTC. Encoded protein: CASSTRDRGNNEQFF.

Many counts were recorded for this clonotype. The chain couples TRBV5-1 to TRBJ2-7; the D is unclear. Looked up from germline, CDR1 is SGHRS and CDR2 is YFSETQ. V gave up 2 bases and J gave up 0 bases, with 9 bases separating them. The CDR3 has 14 residues. The CDR3 spells CASSLDGRSYEQYF. The CDR3 bases are TGCGCCAGCAGCTTAGACGGGCGCTCCTACGAGCAGTACTTC.

There are many counts of this clonotype. The CDR3 spells CASSPQGGNEQYF. The DNA for the CDR3 is TGTGCCAGCAGCCCACAGGGTGGAAACGAGCAGTACTTC. The chain uses TRBV28 and TRBJ2-7; possible D gene TRBD1, 6 bases. The CDR3 contains 13 residues. Germline V gene sequence: CDR1 MDHEN, CDR2 SYDVKM. V lost 6 bases and J 5 bases, leaving 14 bases between the germline ends.

The sample holds many counts of this clonotype. V and J are TRBV2 and TRBJ2-7, with D tentatively TRBD1 or TRBD2 (5 bases each). From germline, CDR1 is SNHLY and CDR2 FYNNEI. The CDR3 has 13 amino acids. V lost 7 bases and J 5 bases, leaving 15 bases between the germline ends. The CDR3 DNA is TGTGCCAGCACCCGGGACCAGGGACACGAGCAGTACTTC. It yields the protein CASTRDQGHEQYF.

There are many counts of this clonotype. The V call is TRBV6-2 or TRBV6-3, the J call TRBJ1-5, with a possible D match to TRBD1 (6 bases). The germline gives CDR1 MNHEY, CDR2 SVGEGT. Trimming stripped 7 bases from V and 4 bases from J, with 20 bases between. This CDR3 has 16 residues. CDR3 sequence (DNA): TGTGCCAGCACCCGAAGGGGCGGGGGCGGAAATCAGCCCCAGCATTTT. It is translated as CASTRRGGGGNQPQHF.

This clonotype has a single count. This rearrangement joins TRBV20-1 to TRBJ2-7; D is uncertain. This CDR3 contains 15 residues. Between the trimmed V and J ends, which lost 6 bases and 2 bases, there was a span of 20 bases. CDR1 is DFQATT, CDR2 SNEGSKA, per germline (reference sequence). The DNA for the CDR3 is TGCAGTGCCCCAACTTTGGGCTACAAAACCTACGAGCAGTACTTC. Its translation is CSAPTLGYKTYEQYF.

This clonotype was picked up many times. The V call is TRBV28, the J call TRBJ1-2; 10 positions match TRBD1. Germline V CDR1 and CDR2: MDHEN, SYDVKM. Trimming at V came to 2 bases and at J to 2 bases, leaving 2 bases not matched to a gene. The CDR3 runs 15 residues. The CDR3 spells CASSLPTGGNYGYTF. CDR3 coding DNA: TGTGCCAGCAGTTTACCGACAGGGGGCAACTATGGCTACACCTTC.

This clonotype was counted only a few times. The J gene is TRBJ1-4, the V gene TRBV18; 10 bases line up with TRBD1. Trimming cost V 2 bases and J 5 bases; bases outside gene matches: 2. The CDR3 sequence is 15 residues long. The germline V gene has CDR1 KGHSH and CDR2 LQKENI. In nucleotides, the CDR3 is TGTGCCAGCTCACCATTGGGACAGGGGAATGAAAAACTGTTTTTT. Its translation is CASSPLGQGNEKLFF.

A remark on this clonotype: This clone may be a read error of a much larger clone one base away. V usage is TRBV2 and J usage is TRBJ2-7; perhaps TRBD1 as D (5 bases). The CDR3 is 13 residues long. Germline assignment: CDR1 SNHLY and CDR2 FYNNEI. CDR3 loop: CANSEDSSYEQYF. DNA of the CDR3: TGTGCCAACAGTGAAGACAGTTCCTACGAGCAGTACTTC.

This chain uses TRBV12-3 or TRBV12-4 with TRBJ2-7, with 7 positions matching TRBD1. The ends lost 6 bases at V and 2 bases at J; junction bases unmatched: 4. CDR3 size: 13 residues. The CDR3 sequence: CASRETGTYEQYF. For the CDR3, the DNA is TGTGCCAGCAGGGAGACAGGGACCTACGAGCAGTACTTC.